This TCR beta chain was observed in a study of early T cells in non-severe SARS-CoV-2 infection. At the level of the study: Sequencing was performed on bulk RNA from unsorted whole blood, leaving chains unpaired. Study conclusions and caveats: In VDJdb matching, anti-spike CD8 responses were favored while private and CD4 specificities went missing.

Deletions cut 5 bases from V and 8 bases from J, with 15 bases between. Looked up from germline, CDR1 is LNHDA and CDR2 is SQIVND (reference sequence). There are 13 residues in the CDR3. cDNA molecules, individually, were tagged with unique molecular identifiers. TCRdb passed the 5' RACE reads through MiXCR, listing each CDR3 protein once. The sample yields some 38,000 distinct CDR3 sequences, around 5.8% seen once. This clonotype was detected ten times or more. Antigen specificity is unknown. Material: whole blood, obtained at baseline. This chain links TRBV19 with TRBJ1-2; the D is unclear. This receptor was identified in an adult who was a healthcare worker with PCR-confirmed SARS-CoV-2 infection or an uninfected control (not recorded which). DNA for the CDR3: TGTGCCAGTAGTCAAGACATCGTCGTGGGCTACACCTTC. This translates into CASSQDIVVGYTF.